This passage covers 8 T cell receptor beta chains from one sample sequenced in a study of OX40 agonist ivuxolimab in advanced cancers. Sequenced by immunoSEQ multiplex PCR; TCRdb stores in-frame clones only, minus some. The sample lists 45,000 to 50,000 clones, less than 85% occurring once. The sequenced sample was CD4+ or CD8+ T cells sorted from blood, obtained in a trial of the OX40 agonist ivuxolimab. These receptors originate from an adult with an advanced solid tumor such as melanoma, head and neck, liver or kidney cancer.

Here the CDR3 reads CASSPLQETQYF. CDR3 bases: TGTGCCAGCAGCCCACTACAAGAGACCCAGTACTTC. The chain carries TRBV7-9 and TRBJ2-5; D not resolved. Germline loops: CDR1 SEHNR, CDR2 FQNEAQ (reference sequence). With 5 bases removed from V and 2 bases from J, the gap between germline ends came to 6 bases. The CDR3 is 12 amino acids. Full variable domain (missing parts from reference TRBV7-9 and TRBJ2-5): DTGVSQNPRHKITKRGQNVTFRCDPISEHNRLYWYRQTLGQGPEFLTYFQNEAQLEKSRLLSDRFSAERPKGSFSTLEIQRTEQGDSAMYLCASSPLQETQYFGPGTRLLVL.

V is TRBV20-1 and J is TRBJ1-6; D is uncertain. CDR1 is DFQATT and CDR2 is SNEGSKA in the germline V gene (reference sequence). The CDR3 has 11 residues. Trimming cost V 3 bases and J 12 bases, with 9 bases left between them. The CDR3 DNA sequence: TGCAGTGCTAGGGAATTCAGACCCCTCCACTTT. This encodes CSAREFRPLHF.

This chain joins TRBV28 and TRBJ2-5; D is unclear. The V gene's germline CDR1 is MDHEN and CDR2 SYDVKM. V was cut by 7 bases and J by 4 bases, with 7 bases left in between. The CDR3 has 11 amino acids. Written as DNA, the CDR3 is TGTGCCAGCAACCTTAGAGAGACCCAGTACTTC. Its translation is CASNLRETQYF.

The chain joins TRBV7-9 to TRBJ2-3, with no clear D. The CDR3 extends over 13 amino acids. V was clipped by 3 bases and J by 2 bases, with 6 bases between them. CDR1 and CDR2 from the germline V gene are SEHNR and FQNEAQ (reference sequence). The CDR3 here is CASSLKNTDTQYF. In DNA form, the CDR3 reads TGTGCCAGCAGCTTGAAAAACACAGATACGCAGTATTTT.

This chain joins TRBV14 and TRBJ2-1, with TRBD2 identical over 11 bases. The germline V gene encodes CDR1 SGHDN and CDR2 FVKESK. The CDR3 runs 16 residues. Trimming removed 4 bases from V and 4 bases from J; junction bases left unmatched: 6. In DNA, the CDR3 is TGTGCCAGCAGCCCACCGGGACTAGCGGATTACAATGAGCAGTTCTTC. It translates to CASSPPGLADYNEQFF. Full variable domain (rest looked up from reference TRBV14 and TRBJ2-1): EAGVTQFPSHSVIEKGQTVTLRCDPISGHDNLYWYRRVMGKEIKFLLHFVKESKQDESGMPNNRFLAERTGGTYSTLKVQPAELEDSGVYFCASSPPGLADYNEQFFGPGTRLTVL.

The J gene is TRBJ1-2, the V gene TRBV10-3; D not resolved. In germline, CDR1 is ENHRY, CDR2 SYGVKD. V lost 2 bases and J 8 bases, leaving 12 bases between the germline ends. CDR3 length equals 13 residues. CDR3 coding DNA: TGTGCCATCAGTGAGACCGACTCAAGGGGCTACACCTTC. Amino acids: CAISETDSRGYTF.

The chain is built from TRBV5-1 and TRBJ2-1, with TRBD2 matching 11 bases. The CDR3 covers 15 residues. Germline lookup yields CDR1 SGHRS and CDR2 YFSETQ. Unmatched junction bases numbered 7, after V lost 3 bases and J lost 8 bases. The CDR3 DNA sequence: TGCGCCAGCAGCTCCCTTACTAGCGGGAGCTATGAGCAGTTCTTC. Translated: CASSSLTSGSYEQFF. The full variable domain, rest sourced from reference TRBV5-1 and TRBJ2-1, is KAGVTQTPRYLIKTRGQQVTLSCSPISGHRSVSWYQQTPGQGLQFLFEYFSETQRNKGNFPGRFSGRQFSNSRSEMNVSTLELGDSALYLCASSSLTSGSYEQFFGPGTRLTVL.

The chain recombines TRBV18 with TRBJ2-1; possibly TRBD1 for D (6 bases). This CDR3 has 16 amino acids. The V end lost 2 bases, the J end lost 7 bases, and 18 bases lay between the germline ends. CDR1 and CDR2 from the germline V gene are KGHSH and LQKENI. This CDR3 reads CASSPSRAGVGNEQFF. The CDR3 DNA follows: TGTGCCAGCTCACCAAGTCGAGCAGGGGTGGGAAATGAGCAGTTCTTC.